This T cell receptor (beta chain) was observed in a study of shared clonotypes between healthy human individuals. Study-wide results and caveats: Memory subsets generally showed lower estimated richness than naive subsets. What rarefaction showed was incomplete sorted-subset sequencing despite large depth.

V was shortened by 7 bases and J by 8 bases, with 21 bases between the two germline ends. Germline lookup yields CDR1 MNHNS and CDR2 SASEGT. This CDR3 comprises 14 residues. Deep was the level at which the assay was run. Method: immunoSEQ multiplex PCR; TCRdb's copy keeps in-frame clones and lacks some. This sample has over 2 million clones, with 85% to 95% found just once. In regard to this clone: Its specificity is not known.

The sequence came from a man younger than 30 in good health. The sequencing input was naive CD4+ T cells sorted from blood. Subset indicated: CD45RA+ positively selected. The chain has TRBV6-1 and TRBJ2-7; TRBD1 might be the D (6 bases). This chain's CDR3 is CASMADRTQWKQYF. The CDR3 coding sequence is TGTGCCAGCATGGCAGACAGGACCCAGTGGAAGCAGTACTTC.